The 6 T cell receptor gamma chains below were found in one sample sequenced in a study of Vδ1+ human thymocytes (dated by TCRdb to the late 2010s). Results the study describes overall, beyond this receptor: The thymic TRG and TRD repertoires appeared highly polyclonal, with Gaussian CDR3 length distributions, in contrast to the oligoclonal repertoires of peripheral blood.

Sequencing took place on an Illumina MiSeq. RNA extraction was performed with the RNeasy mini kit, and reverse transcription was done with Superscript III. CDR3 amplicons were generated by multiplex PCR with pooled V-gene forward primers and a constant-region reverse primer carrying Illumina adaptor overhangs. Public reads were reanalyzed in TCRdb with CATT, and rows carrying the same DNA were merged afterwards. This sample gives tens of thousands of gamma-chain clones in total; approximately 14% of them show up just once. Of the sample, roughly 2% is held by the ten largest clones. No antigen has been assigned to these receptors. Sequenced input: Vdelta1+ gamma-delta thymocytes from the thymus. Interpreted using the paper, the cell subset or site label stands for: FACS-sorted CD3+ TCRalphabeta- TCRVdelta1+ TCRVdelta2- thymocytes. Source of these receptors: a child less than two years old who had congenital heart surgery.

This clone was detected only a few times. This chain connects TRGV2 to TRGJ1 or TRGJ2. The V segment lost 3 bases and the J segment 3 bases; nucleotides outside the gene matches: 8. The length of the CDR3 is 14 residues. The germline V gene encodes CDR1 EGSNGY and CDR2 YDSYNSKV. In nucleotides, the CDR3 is TGTGCCACCTGGGACTCCGCTTCTTATTATAAGAAACTCTTT. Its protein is CATWDSASYYKKLF.

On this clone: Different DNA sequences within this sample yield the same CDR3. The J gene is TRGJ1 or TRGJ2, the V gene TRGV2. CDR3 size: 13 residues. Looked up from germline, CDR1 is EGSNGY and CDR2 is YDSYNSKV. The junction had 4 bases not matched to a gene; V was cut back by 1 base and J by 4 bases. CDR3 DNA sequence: TGTGCCACCTGGGACGGATTATATTATAAGAAACTCTTT. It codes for CATWDGLYYKKLF.

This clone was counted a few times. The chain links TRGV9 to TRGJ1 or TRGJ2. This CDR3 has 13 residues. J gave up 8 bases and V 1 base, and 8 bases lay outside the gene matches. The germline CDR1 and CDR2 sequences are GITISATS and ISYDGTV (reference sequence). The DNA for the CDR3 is TGTGCCTTGTGGGAGGTCATTCTTGATAAGAAACTCTTT. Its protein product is CALWEVILDKKLF.

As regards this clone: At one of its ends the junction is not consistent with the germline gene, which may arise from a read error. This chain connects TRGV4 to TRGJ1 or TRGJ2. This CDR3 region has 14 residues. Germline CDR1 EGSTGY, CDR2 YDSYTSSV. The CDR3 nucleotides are TGTGCCACCTGGAATGGGTATCGGTATTATAAGAAACTCTTT. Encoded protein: CATWNGYRYYKKLF.

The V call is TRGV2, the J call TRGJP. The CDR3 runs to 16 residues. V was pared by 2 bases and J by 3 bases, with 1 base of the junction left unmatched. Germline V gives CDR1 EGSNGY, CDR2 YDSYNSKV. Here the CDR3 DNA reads TGTGCCACCTGGGACGAGCAAGAGTTGGGCAAAAAAATCAAGGTATTT. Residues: CATWDEQELGKKIKVF.

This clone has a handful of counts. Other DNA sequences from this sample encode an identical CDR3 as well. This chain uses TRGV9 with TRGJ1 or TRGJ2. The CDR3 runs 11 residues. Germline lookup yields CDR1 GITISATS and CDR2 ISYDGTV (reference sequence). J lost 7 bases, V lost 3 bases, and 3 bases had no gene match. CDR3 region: CALWELYKKLF. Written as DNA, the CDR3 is TGTGCCTTGTGGGAGCTCTATAAGAAACTCTTT.